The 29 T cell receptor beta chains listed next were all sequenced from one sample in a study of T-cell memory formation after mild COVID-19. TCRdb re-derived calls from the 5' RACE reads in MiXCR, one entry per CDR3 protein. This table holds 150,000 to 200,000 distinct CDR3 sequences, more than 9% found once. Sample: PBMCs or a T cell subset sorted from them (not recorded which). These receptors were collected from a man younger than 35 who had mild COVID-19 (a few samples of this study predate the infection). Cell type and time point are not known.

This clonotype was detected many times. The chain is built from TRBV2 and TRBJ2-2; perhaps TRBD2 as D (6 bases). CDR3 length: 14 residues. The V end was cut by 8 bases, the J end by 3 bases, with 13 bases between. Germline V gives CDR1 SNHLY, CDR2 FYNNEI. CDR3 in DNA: TGTGCCAGCTGCAGGGACTGGGACACCGGGGAGCTGTTTTTT. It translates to CASCRDWDTGELFF.

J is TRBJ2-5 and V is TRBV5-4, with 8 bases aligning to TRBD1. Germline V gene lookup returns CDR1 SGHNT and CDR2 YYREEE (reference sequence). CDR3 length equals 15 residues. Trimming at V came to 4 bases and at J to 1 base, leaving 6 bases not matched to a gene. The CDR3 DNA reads TGTGCCAGCAGCCGTTACGGGACAGGCCAAGAGACCCAGTACTTC. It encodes CASSRYGTGQETQYF. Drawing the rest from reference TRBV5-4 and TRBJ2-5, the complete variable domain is ETGVTQSPTHLIKTRGQQVTLRCSSQSGHNTVSWYQQALGQGPQFIFQYYREEENGRGNFPPRFSGLQFPNYSSELNVNALELDDSALYLCASSRYGTGQETQYFGPGTRLLVL.

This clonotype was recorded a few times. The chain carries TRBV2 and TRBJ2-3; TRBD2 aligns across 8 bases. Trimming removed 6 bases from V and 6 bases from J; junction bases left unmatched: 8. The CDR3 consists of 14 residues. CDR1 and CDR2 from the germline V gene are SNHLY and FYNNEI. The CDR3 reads CASSRAGVVDTQYF. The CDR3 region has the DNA TGTGCCAGCAGCCGAGCGGGGGTGGTGGATACGCAGTATTTT.

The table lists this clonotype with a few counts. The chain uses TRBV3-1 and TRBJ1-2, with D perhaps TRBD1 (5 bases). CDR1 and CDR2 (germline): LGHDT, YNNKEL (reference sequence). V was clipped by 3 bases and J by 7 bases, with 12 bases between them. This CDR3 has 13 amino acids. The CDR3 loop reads CASSQGRPSGYTF. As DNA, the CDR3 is TGTGCCAGCAGCCAGGGGCGGCCGTCTGGCTACACCTTC.

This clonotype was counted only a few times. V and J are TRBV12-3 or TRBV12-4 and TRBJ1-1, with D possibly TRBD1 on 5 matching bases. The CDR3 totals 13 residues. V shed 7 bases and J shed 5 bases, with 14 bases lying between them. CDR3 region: CASTVRERTEAFF. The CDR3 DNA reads TGTGCCAGCACCGTCAGGGAGAGAACTGAAGCTTTCTTT.

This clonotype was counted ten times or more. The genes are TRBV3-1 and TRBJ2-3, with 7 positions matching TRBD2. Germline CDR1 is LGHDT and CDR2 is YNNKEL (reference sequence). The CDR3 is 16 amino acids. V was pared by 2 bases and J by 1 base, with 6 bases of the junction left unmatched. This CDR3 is CASSQLERDRTDTQYF. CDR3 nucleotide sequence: TGTGCCAGCAGCCAACTAGAGCGGGACCGCACAGATACGCAGTATTTT.

The CDR3: CSVGGVHTGELFF. The CDR3 nucleotides are TGCAGCGTTGGGGGTGTCCACACCGGGGAGCTGTTTTTT. The chain carries TRBV29-1 and TRBJ2-2; D unresolved. CDR3 length: 13 amino acids. V was cut by 4 bases and J by 3 bases, with 9 bases left in between. Germline assignment: CDR1 SQVTM and CDR2 ANQGSEA.

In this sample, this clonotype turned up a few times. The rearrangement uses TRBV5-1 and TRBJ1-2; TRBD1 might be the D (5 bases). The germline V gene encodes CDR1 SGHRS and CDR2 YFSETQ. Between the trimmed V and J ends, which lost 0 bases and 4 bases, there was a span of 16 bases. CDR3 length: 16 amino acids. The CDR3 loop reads CASSLESGRYGYGYTF. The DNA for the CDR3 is TGCGCCAGCAGCTTGGAGTCAGGGAGGTATGGCTATGGCTACACCTTC.

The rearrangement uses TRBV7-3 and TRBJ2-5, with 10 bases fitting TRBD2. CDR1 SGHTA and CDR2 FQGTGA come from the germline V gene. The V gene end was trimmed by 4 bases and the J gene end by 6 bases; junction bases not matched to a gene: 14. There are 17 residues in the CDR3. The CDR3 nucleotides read TGTGCCAGCAGCTATCCGGGACTAGCGACTTCCTTGCAGACCCAGTACTTC. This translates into CASSYPGLATSLQTQYF. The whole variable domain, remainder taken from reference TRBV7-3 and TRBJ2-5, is GAGVSQTPSNKVTEKGKYVELRCDPISGHTALYWYRQSLGQGPEFLIYFQGTGAADDSGLPNDRFFAVRPEGSVSTLKIQRTERGDSAVYLCASSYPGLATSLQTQYFGPGTRLLVL.

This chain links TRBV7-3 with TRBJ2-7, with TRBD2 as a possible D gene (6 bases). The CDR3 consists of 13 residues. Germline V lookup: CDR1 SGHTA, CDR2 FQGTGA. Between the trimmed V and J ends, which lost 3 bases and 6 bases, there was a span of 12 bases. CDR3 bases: TGTGCCAGCAGCTTGACTAGTCGGGGCGAGCAGTACTTC. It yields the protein CASSLTSRGEQYF. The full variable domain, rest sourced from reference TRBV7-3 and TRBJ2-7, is GAGVSQTPSNKVTEKGKYVELRCDPISGHTALYWYRQSLGQGPEFLIYFQGTGAADDSGLPNDRFFAVRPEGSVSTLKIQRTERGDSAVYLCASSLTSRGEQYFGPGTRLTVT.

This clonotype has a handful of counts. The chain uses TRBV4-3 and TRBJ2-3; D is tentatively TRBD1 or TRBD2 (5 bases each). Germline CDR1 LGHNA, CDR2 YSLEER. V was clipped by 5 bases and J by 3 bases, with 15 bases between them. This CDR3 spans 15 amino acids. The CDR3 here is CASSKGPSVTDTQYF. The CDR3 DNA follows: TGCGCCAGCAGCAAGGGACCGAGCGTGACAGATACGCAGTATTTT.

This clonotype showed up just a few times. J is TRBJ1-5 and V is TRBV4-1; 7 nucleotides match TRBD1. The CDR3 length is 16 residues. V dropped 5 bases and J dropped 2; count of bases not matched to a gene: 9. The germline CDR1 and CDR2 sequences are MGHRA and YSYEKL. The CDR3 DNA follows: TGCGCCAGCAGCGCTACAGGGGTTTCCGGCAATCAGCCCCAGCATTTT. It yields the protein CASSATGVSGNQPQHF.

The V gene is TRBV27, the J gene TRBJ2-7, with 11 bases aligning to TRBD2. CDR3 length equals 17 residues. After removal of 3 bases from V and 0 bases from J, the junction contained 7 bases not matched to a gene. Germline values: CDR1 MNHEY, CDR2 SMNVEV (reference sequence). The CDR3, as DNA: TGTGCCAGCAGTTTCACGCTAGCGGGGGGTTACTCCTACGAGCAGTACTTC. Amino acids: CASSFTLAGGYSYEQYF.

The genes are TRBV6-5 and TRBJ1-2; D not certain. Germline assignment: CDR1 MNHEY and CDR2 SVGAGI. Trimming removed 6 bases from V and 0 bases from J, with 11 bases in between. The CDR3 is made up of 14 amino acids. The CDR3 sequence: CASSRGGSNYGYTF. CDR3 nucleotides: TGTGCCAGCAGCCGAGGAGGATCTAACTATGGCTACACCTTC.

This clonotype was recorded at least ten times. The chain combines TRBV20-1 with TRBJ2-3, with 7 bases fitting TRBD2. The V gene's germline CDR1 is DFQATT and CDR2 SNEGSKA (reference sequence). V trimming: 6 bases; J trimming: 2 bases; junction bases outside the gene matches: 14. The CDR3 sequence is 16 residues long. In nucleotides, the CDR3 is TGCAGTGCCCAGGATACCGGGACTACCTCCACAGATACGCAGTATTTT. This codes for CSAQDTGTTSTDTQYF.

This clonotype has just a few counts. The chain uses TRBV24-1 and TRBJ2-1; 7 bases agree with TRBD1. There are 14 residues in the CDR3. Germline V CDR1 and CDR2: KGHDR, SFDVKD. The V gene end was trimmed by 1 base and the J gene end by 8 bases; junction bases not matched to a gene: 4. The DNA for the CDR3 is TGTGCCACCAGTGATTTTGGGCAGGGGGATGAGCAGTTCTTC. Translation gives CATSDFGQGDEQFF.

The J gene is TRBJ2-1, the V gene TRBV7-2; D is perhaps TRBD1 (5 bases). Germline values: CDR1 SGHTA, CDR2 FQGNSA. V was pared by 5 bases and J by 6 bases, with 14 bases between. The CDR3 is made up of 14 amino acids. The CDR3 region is CASSRIQGSNEQFF. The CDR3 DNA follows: TGTGCCAGCAGCCGCATTCAGGGTTCCAATGAGCAGTTCTTC.

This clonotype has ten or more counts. CDR3 in DNA: TGCAGCGTTTACCTACCCTCAGGGTCCCAGTACTTC. Protein sequence: CSVYLPSGSQYF. The rearrangement joins TRBV29-1 to TRBJ2-5; weak D call: TRBD1 (5 bases). CDR1 is SQVTM and CDR2 is ANQGSEA in the germline V gene. Between the trimmed V and J ends, which lost 5 bases and 9 bases, there was a span of 16 bases. The CDR3 covers 12 residues.

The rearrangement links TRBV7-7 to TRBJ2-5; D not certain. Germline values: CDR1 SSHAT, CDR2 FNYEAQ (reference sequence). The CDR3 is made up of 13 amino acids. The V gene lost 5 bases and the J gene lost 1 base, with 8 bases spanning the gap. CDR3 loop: CASSPSVQETQYF. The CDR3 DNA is TGTGCCAGCAGCCCCTCGGTCCAAGAGACCCAGTACTTC.

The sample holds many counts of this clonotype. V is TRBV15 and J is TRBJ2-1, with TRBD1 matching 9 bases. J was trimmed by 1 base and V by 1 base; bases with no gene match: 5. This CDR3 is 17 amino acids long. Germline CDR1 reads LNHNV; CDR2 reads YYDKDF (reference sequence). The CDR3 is CATSRGTGGSSYNEQFF. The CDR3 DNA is TGTGCCACCAGCAGAGGTACAGGGGGCAGTTCCTACAATGAGCAGTTCTTC. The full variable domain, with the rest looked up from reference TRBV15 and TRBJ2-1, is DAMVIQNPRYQVTQFGKPVTLSCSQTLNHNVMYWYQQKSSQAPKLLFHYYDKDFNNEADTPDNFQSRRPNTSFCFLDIRSPGLGDTAMYLCATSRGTGGSSYNEQFFGPGTRLTVL.

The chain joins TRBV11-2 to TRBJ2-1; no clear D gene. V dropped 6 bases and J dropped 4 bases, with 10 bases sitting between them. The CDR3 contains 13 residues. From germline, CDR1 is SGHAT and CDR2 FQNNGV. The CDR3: CASRAAAYNEQFF. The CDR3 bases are TGTGCCAGCAGGGCTGCTGCGTACAATGAGCAGTTCTTC. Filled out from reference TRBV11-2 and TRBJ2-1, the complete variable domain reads EAGVAQSPRYKIIEKRQSVAFWCNPISGHATLYWYQQILGQGPKLLIQFQNNGVVDDSQLPKDRFSAERLKGVDSTLKIQPAKLEDSAVYLCASRAAAYNEQFFGPGTRLTVL.

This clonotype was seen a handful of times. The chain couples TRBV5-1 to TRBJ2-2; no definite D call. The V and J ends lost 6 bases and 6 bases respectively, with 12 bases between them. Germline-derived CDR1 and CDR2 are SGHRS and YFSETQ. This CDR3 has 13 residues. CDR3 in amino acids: CASTFTRSGELFF. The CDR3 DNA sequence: TGCGCCAGCACCTTCACCCGGTCCGGGGAGCTGTTTTTT. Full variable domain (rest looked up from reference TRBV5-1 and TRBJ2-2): KAGVTQTPRYLIKTRGQQVTLSCSPISGHRSVSWYQQTPGQGLQFLFEYFSETQRNKGNFPGRFSGRQFSNSRSEMNVSTLELGDSALYLCASTFTRSGELFFGEGSRLTVL.

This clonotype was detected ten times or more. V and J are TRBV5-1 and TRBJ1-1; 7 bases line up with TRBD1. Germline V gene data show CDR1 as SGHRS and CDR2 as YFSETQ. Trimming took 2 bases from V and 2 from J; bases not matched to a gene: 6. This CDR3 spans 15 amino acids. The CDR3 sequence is CASSFQRGPNTEAFF. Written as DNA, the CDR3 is TGCGCCAGCAGCTTCCAAAGGGGGCCTAACACTGAAGCTTTCTTT. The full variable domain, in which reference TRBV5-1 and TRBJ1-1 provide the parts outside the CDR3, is KAGVTQTPRYLIKTRGQQVTLSCSPISGHRSVSWYQQTPGQGLQFLFEYFSETQRNKGNFPGRFSGRQFSNSRSEMNVSTLELGDSALYLCASSFQRGPNTEAFFGQGTRLTVV.

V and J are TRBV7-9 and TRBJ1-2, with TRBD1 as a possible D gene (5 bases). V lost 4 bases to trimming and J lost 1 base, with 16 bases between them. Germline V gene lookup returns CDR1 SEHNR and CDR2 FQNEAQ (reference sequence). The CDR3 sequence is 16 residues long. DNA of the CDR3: TGTGCCAGCAGCTCCCGGCGGGGCAGCCGTAACTATGGCTACACCTTC. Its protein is CASSSRRGSRNYGYTF.

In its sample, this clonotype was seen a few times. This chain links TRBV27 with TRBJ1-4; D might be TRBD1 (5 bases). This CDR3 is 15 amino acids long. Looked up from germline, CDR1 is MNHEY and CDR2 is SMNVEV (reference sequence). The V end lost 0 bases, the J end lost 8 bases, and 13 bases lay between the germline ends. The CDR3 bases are TGTGCCAGCAGTTTATCGGGAAATAGGGGAGAAAAACTGTTTTTT. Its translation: CASSLSGNRGEKLFF.

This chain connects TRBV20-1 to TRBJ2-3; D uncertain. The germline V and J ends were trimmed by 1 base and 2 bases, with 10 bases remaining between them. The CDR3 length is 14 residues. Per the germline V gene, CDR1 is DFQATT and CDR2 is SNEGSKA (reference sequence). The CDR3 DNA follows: TGCAGTGCTAGAGGCGCTGGGAACACAGATACGCAGTATTTT. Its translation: CSARGAGNTDTQYF.

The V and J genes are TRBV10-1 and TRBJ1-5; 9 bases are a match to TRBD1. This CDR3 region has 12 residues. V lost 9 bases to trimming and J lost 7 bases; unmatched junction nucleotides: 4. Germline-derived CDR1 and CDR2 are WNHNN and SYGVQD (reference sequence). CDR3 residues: CARPGQGQPQHF. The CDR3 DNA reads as TGCGCCAGGCCGGGACAGGGACAGCCCCAGCATTTT.

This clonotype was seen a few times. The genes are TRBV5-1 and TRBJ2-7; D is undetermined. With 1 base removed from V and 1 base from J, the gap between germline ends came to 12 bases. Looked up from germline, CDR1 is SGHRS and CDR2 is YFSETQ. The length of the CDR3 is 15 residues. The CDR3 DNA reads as TGCGCCAGCAGCTTGACCGGGCTCGGGTCCTACGAGCAGTACGTC. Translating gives CASSLTGLGSYEQYV.

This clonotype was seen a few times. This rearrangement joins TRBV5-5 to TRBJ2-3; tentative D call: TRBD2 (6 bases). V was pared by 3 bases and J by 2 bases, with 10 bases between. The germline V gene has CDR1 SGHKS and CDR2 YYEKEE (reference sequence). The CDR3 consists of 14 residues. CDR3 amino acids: CASSSSADTDTQYF. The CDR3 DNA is TGTGCCAGCAGCTCTAGCGCGGACACAGATACGCAGTATTTT. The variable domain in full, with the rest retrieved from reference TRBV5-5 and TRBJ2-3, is DAGVTQSPTHLIKTRGQQVTLRCSPISGHKSVSWYQQVLGQGPQFIFQYYEKEERGRGNFPDRFSARQFPNYSSELNVNALLLGDSALYLCASSSSADTDTQYFGPGTRLTVL.